This TCR beta chain was retrieved from a study of human T cells and chemical hapten exposure. Time point here: patch test 1, 2 weeks after DPC sensitization. Specified treatment: therapeutic diphenylcyclopropenone sensitization with weekly scalp DPC. Donors were 18 to 70-year-old alopecia patients suitable for DPC. TCRdb ran MiXCR on the RACE reads and lists one entry per CDR3 protein. The sample records fewer than 500,000 distinct CDR3 sequences, more than 4.5% being singletons. The study, taken as a whole, reports: Sensitizing with DPC caused no change in TCRs above 1 in 1000 frequency.

Germline CDR1 is SQVTM and CDR2 is ANQGSEA. The V segment lost 6 bases and the J segment 3 bases; nucleotides outside the gene matches: 8. The CDR3 has 14 amino acids. This clonotype has ten or more counts. As yet, its antigen is unknown. The sequence was collected from a woman aged 50 to 60 with alopecia areata. Some clones in this sample may be carry-over from other donors' samples. The V and J genes are TRBV29-1 and TRBJ1-2; 9 bases match TRBD1. The material was whole blood, obtained in connection with sensitization to the hapten diphenylcyclopropenone (DPC). The DNA of the CDR3 is TGCAGCGTCCCCGGGACAGGGTGGGACTATGGCTACACCTTC. It encodes CSVPGTGWDYGYTF.